The rows below give T cell receptor beta chains drawn from one sample of a study of technical replicates of blood from several donors. Assay: immunoSEQ multiplex PCR; the TCRdb copy retains only in-frame clones and omits some. The table records fewer than 100,000 clones, around nine tenths of them present only once. Sequenced material: T cells isolated from PBMCs. The receptor set was obtained from a human donor in good health. Each CDR3 is given with its conserved first and last residue. A D gene is named only where the DNA matches it firmly. The size of a clone is reported for some rows only, either as once, few or many, or as a class for expanded clones.

clone_size: NA; v_call: TRBV27; j_call: TRBJ1-1; d_call: TRBD1; cdr3_aa: CASSLLSGGGEAFF; cdr3_nt: TGTGCCAGCAGTTTATTGTCAGGGGGAGGTGAAGCTTTCTTT
clone_size: NA; v_call: TRBV4-1; j_call: TRBJ2-3; d_call: TRBD1; cdr3_aa: CASSPETGLGADTQYF; cdr3_nt: TGCGCCAGCAGCCCCGAGACAGGGTTGGGGGCAGATACGCAGTATTTT
clone_size: NA; v_call: TRBV4-3; j_call: TRBJ1-5; d_call: NA; cdr3_aa: CASSQDGDTSSNQPQHF; cdr3_nt: TGCGCCAGCAGCCAAGACGGGGATACCTCAAGCAATCAGCCCCAGCATTTT
clone_size: NA; v_call: TRBV7-8; j_call: TRBJ2-5; d_call: NA; cdr3_aa: CASSARDWQETQYF; cdr3_nt: TGTGCCAGCAGCGCGCGGGACTGGCAAGAGACCCAGTACTTC
clone_size: NA; v_call: TRBV4-2; j_call: TRBJ1-2; d_call: NA; cdr3_aa: CASSQELVLGSSDYGYTF; cdr3_nt: TGTGCCAGCAGCCAAGAATTAGTGTTGGGCAGCTCCGACTATGGCTACACCTTC
clone_size: NA; v_call: TRBV27; j_call: TRBJ2-7; d_call: NA; cdr3_aa: CASSLQGPYEQYF; cdr3_nt: TGTGCCAGCAGTCTACAGGGTCCCTACGAGCAGTACTTC
clone_size: NA; v_call: TRBV6-4; j_call: TRBJ2-3; d_call: NA; cdr3_aa: CASSDTGRGTQYF; cdr3_nt: TGTGCCAGCAGTGACACAGGGAGAGGTACGCAGTATTTT
clone_size: NA; v_call: TRBV6-5; j_call: TRBJ2-7; d_call: NA; cdr3_aa: CASSYAGTGRLGEQYF; cdr3_nt: TGTGCCAGCAGTTACGCGGGGACTGGGCGTTTGGGCGAGCAGTACTTC
clone_size: once; v_call: TRBV18; j_call: TRBJ1-1; d_call: NA; cdr3_aa: CASSPDGSTEAFF; cdr3_nt: TGTGCCAGCTCACCAGATGGGAGCACTGAAGCTTTCTTT
clone_size: NA; v_call: TRBV25-1; j_call: TRBJ2-7; d_call: TRBD2; cdr3_aa: CASSSTSGYYEQYF; cdr3_nt: TGTGCCAGCAGTTCGACTAGCGGATACTACGAGCAGTACTTC
clone_size: once; v_call: TRBV4-1; j_call: TRBJ2-1; d_call: TRBD2; cdr3_aa: CASSQEREVVNEQFF; cdr3_nt: TGCGCCAGCAGCCAGGAGCGGGAGGTTGTAAATGAGCAGTTCTTC
clone_size: NA; v_call: TRBV2; j_call: TRBJ2-7; d_call: TRBD2; cdr3_aa: CASSLAVSYEQYF; cdr3_nt: TGTGCCAGCAGCCTAGCGGTCTCCTACGAGCAGTACTTC
clone_size: NA; v_call: TRBV27; j_call: TRBJ1-5; d_call: NA; cdr3_aa: CASSFVRGGDSNQPQHF; cdr3_nt: TGTGCCAGCAGTTTTGTGCGCGGAGGGGATAGCAATCAGCCCCAGCATTTT
clone_size: NA; v_call: TRBV7-6; j_call: TRBJ2-5; d_call: NA; cdr3_aa: CASSHRIQETQYF; cdr3_nt: TGTGCCAGCAGCCACAGGATCCAAGAGACCCAGTACTTC
clone_size: NA; v_call: TRBV28; j_call: TRBJ2-7; d_call: NA; cdr3_aa: CASSSGQTYEQYF; cdr3_nt: TGTGCCAGCAGCTCTGGACAGACCTACGAGCAGTACTTC